This TCR beta chain was retrieved from a study of CD8 T cells in Susac syndrome (dated by TCRdb to between 2018 and 2021). About the study as a whole: Of the Susac syndrome patients who were sequenced, about 6 had clinically active disease and about eight were in clinical remission. At blood withdrawal, Susac syndrome patients were therapy-naive, treated with corticosteroids (with IVIg additionally given to some), or treated with IVIg alone. Whether CD8+ T cell activation and differentiation in Susac syndrome was antigen driven was tested using repertoire sequencing. The clonality of the CD8+ T cell repertoire was compared across over 10 healthy donors, some 14 Susac syndrome patients and under 17 multiple sclerosis patients.

Of note for this clonotype: Its antigen is still unknown. Per-base quality was not reported, and no clone a single base away is much larger than it.

RNA was extracted with the RNeasy kit and roughly 0.45 to 1 ug was reverse transcribed using random hexamers. The immunoSEQ multiplex PCR assay, covering 54 Vbeta and 13 Jbeta segments, was used to amplify TCR beta CDR3 regions. Bias from PCR amplification was corrected by using a synthetic template baseline for primer optimization and for computational correction. Regarding the original processing steps: Reads were annotated to V, D and J genes according to IMGT and were analyzed with immunoSEQ Analyzer, with only productive sequences retained. To calculate clonality, Shannon entropy was normalized by log2 of the number of productive unique sequences and then subtracted from one. Public and private clones were assessed among the 100 most prevalent clones of each patient and control. Susac-specific clones were defined as absent from healthy and MS cohorts, 800 to 1,200 published viral clones and other ImmuneACCESS disease sequences. TCRdb passed the public sequencing reads through fastp at Q25 and MiXCR, retaining productive beta sequences. Identical CDR3 proteins give one entry, which carries the most common genes and DNA. In this record, the V and J calls reflect TCRdb's handling and not the investigators' own analysis. This sample is represented by around 200,000 distinct CDR3 sequences; roughly 94% of them were singletons. Around 0.16% of the sample is held by the ten biggest clonotypes.

CDR1 is given as MNHEY and CDR2 as SMNVEV, both from the germline V gene (reference sequence). The junction carries 16 bases between V and J, which are trimmed by 10 bases and 2 bases respectively. From its cysteine to its phenylalanine, the CDR3 spans 14 amino acids. The read is trimmed to its CDR3 DNA, 42 bases read in frame from base 1. Peripheral blood CD8+ and CD4+ T cells from healthy donors, Susac syndrome patients and multiple sclerosis patients were profiled using high-throughput TCR beta sequencing. Recently defined diagnostic criteria for definite or probable disease were met by the Susac syndrome patients. Bulk CD8+ and CD4+ T cells were purified by magnetic negative isolation, while CD8+ TEMRA cells were enriched using FACS. Blood was drawn into EDTA tubes, processed within 24 hours, and PBMCs were isolated by density gradient centrifugation. PBMCs intended for TCR sequencing were cryopreserved in liquid nitrogen and were subsequently thawed in a 37 degrees C water bath. The sorted or isolated CD4+, CD8+ and CD8+ TEMRA cells had a purity of 90% or higher.

Paper-wide results and their limitations: Sixteen Susac-specific public clones were identified in the total CD8+ repertoire, and 5 or 6 Susac-specific public clones were identified in the CD8+ TEMRA repertoire. Susac syndrome CD8+ repertoires showed clonal expansion, highest in CD8+ TEMRA cells and greater in clinically active than remitting patients. The number of individuals in the TCR sequencing and HLA analysis was acknowledged as relatively small.

This clonotype originated in a human donor with Susac syndrome. The receptor chain draws on TRBV27 and TRBJ2-3; the D gene lacks a confident call. Input material: CD8+ T cells from PBMCs. Here is the DNA: TGTGCCACCAAACCCATACCGAACACAGATACGCAGTATTTT. It is translated as CATKPIPNTDTQYF.